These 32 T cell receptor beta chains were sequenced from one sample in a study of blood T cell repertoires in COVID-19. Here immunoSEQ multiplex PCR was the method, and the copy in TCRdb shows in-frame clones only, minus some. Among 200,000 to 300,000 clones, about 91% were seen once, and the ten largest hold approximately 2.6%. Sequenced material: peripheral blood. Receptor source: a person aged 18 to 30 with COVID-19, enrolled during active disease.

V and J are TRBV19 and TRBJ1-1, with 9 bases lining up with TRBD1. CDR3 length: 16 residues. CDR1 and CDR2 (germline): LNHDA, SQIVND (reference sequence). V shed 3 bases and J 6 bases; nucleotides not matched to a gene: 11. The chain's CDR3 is CASSIGGQGKVAEAFF. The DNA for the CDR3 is TGTGCCAGTAGTATTGGGGGACAGGGAAAAGTTGCTGAAGCTTTCTTT.

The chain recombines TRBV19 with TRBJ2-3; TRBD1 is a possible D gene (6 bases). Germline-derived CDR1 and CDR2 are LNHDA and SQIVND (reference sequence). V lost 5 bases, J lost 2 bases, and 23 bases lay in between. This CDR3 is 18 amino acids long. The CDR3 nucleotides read TGTGCCAGTAGTCCCCGGTGGAGGTTACGGACAGACACAGATACGCAGTATTTT. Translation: CASSPRWRLRTDTDTQYF.

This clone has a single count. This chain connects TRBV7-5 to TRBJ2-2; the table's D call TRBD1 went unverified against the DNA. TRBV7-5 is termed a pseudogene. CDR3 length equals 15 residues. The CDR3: CARSLPDSCTGELFF. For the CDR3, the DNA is TGTGCCAGAAGCTTACCAGACAGTTGTACCGGGGAGCTGTTTTTT.

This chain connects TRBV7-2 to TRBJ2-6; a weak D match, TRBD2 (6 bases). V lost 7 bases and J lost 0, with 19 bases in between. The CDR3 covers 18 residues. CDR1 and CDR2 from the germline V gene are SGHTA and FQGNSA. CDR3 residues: CASTPRGVEGSGANVLTF. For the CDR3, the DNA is TGTGCCAGCACCCCCCGCGGGGTGGAGGGCTCTGGGGCCAACGTCCTGACTTTC.

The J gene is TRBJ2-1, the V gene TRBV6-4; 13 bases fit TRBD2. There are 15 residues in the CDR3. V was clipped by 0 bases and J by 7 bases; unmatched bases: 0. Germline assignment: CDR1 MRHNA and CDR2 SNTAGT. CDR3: CASSDSLAGGNEQFF. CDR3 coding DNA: TGTGCCAGCAGTGACTCACTAGCGGGAGGGAATGAGCAGTTCTTC.

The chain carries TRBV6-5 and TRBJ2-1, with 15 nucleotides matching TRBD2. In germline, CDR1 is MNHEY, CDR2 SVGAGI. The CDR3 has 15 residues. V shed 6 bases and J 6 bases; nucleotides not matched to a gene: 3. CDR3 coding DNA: TGTGCCAGCAGCCGGGGACTAGCGGGAGGCAATGAGCAGTTCTTC. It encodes CASSRGLAGGNEQFF.

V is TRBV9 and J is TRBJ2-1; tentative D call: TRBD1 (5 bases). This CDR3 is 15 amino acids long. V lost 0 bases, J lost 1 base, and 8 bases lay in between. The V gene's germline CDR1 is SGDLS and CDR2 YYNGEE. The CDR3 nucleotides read TGTGCCAGCAGCGTAGAGGGGAAGTCCTACAATGAGCAGTTCTTC. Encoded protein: CASSVEGKSYNEQFF.

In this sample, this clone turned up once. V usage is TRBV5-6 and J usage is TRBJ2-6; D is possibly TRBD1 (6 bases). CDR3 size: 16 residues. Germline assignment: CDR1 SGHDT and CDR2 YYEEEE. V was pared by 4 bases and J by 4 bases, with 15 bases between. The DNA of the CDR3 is TGTGCCAGCAGCCGGACAGCGCTCTGGGGGGCCAACGTCCTGACTTTC. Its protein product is CASSRTALWGANVLTF.

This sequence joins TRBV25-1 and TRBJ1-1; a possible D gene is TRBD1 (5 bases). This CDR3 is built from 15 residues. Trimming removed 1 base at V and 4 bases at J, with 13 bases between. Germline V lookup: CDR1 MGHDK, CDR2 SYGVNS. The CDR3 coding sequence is TGTGCCAGCAGTGAATCCCGGGGGTCTCCCACTGAAGCTTTCTTT. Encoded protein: CASSESRGSPTEAFF. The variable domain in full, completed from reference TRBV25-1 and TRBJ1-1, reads EADIYQTPRYLVIGTGKKITLECSQTMGHDKMYWYQQDPGMELHLIHYSYGVNSTEKGDLSSESTVSRIRTEHFPLTLESARPSHTSQYLCASSESRGSPTEAFFGQGTRLTVV.

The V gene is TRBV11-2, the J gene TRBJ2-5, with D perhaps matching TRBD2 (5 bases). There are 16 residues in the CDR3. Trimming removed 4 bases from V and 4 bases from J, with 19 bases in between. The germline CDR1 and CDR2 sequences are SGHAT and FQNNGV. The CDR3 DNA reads TGTGCCAGCAGCTATCTAGCCACCAACATGGTAGAGACCCAGTACTTC. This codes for CASSYLATNMVETQYF.

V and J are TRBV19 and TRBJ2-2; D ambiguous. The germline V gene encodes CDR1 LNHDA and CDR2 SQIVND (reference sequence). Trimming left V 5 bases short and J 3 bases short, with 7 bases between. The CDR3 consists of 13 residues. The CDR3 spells CASSESYTGELFF. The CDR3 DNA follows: TGTGCCAGTAGTGAGAGCTACACCGGGGAGCTGTTTTTT. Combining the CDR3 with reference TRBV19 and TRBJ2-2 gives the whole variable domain DGGITQSPKYLFRKEGQNVTLSCEQNLNHDAMYWYRQDPGQGLRLIYYSQIVNDFQKGDIAEGYSVSREKKESFPLTVTSAQKNPTAFYLCASSESYTGELFFGEGSRLTVL.

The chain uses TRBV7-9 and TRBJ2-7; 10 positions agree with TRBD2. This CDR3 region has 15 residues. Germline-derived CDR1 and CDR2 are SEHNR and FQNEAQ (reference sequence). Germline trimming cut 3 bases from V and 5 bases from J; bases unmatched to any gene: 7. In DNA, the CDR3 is TGTGCCAGCAGCTTCGGGCTAGCGGGAGTCCACGAGCAGTACTTC. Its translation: CASSFGLAGVHEQYF.

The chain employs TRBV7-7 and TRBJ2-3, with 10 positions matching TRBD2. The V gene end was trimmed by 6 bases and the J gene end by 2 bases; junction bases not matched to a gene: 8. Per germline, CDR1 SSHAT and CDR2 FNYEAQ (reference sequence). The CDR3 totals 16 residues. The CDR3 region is CASSPVAGGFTDTQYF. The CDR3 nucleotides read TGTGCCAGCAGTCCCGTAGCGGGAGGATTCACAGATACGCAGTATTTT.

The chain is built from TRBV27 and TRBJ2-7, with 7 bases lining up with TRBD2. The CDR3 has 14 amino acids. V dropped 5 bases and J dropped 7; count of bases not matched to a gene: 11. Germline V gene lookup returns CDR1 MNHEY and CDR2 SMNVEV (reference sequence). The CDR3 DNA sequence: TGTGCCAGCAGTCCCGTAGGGGCGGGAGAAGAGCAGTACTTC. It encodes CASSPVGAGEEQYF.

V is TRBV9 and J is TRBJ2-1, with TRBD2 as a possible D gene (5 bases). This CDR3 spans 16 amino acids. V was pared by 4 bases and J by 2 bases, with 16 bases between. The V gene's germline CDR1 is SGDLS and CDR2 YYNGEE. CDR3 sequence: CASSTYEGVAYNEQFF. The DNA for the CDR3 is TGTGCCAGCAGCACTTACGAGGGAGTCGCCTACAATGAGCAGTTCTTC.

CDR3 protein: CAISPDRTEQYF. CDR3 nucleotides: TGTGCCATCAGCCCGGACAGGACCGAGCAGTACTTC. The chain couples TRBV10-3 to TRBJ2-7; 7 positions match TRBD1. V lost 6 bases, J lost 6 bases, and 5 bases stayed unmatched. CDR3 size: 12 residues. From germline, CDR1 is ENHRY and CDR2 SYGVKD.

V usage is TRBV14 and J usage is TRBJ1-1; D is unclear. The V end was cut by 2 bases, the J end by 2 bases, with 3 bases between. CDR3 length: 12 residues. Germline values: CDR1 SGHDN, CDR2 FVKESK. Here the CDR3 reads CASSQINTEAFF. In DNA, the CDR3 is TGTGCCAGCAGCCAAATAAACACTGAAGCTTTCTTT.

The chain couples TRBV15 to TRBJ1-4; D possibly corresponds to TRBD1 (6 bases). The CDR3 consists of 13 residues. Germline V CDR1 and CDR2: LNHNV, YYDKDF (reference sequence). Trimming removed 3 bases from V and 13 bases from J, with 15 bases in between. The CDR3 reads CATSRDISTGLFF. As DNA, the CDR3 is TGTGCCACCAGCAGGGACATCTCGACAGGACTGTTTTTT.

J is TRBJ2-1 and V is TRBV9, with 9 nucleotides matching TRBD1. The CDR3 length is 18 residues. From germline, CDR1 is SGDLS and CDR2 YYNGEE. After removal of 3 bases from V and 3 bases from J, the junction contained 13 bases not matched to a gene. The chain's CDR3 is CASSAPRTGVMVYNEQFF. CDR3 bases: TGTGCCAGCAGCGCCCCCCGGACAGGGGTAATGGTCTACAATGAGCAGTTCTTC.

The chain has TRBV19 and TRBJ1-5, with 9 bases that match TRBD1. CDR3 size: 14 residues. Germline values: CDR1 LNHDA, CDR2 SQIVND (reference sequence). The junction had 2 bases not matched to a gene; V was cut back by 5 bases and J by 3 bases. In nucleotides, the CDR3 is TGTGCCAGTAGTTGGGACAGGGTCAATCAGCCCCAGCATTTT. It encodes CASSWDRVNQPQHF. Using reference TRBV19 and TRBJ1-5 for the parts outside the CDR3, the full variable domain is DGGITQSPKYLFRKEGQNVTLSCEQNLNHDAMYWYRQDPGQGLRLIYYSQIVNDFQKGDIAEGYSVSREKKESFPLTVTSAQKNPTAFYLCASSWDRVNQPQHFGDGTRLSIL.

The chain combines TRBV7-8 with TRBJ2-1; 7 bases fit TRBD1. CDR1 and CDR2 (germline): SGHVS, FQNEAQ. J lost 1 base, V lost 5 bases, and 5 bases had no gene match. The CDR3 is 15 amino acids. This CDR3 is CASSPGQESYNEQFF. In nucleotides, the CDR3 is TGTGCCAGCAGCCCCGGACAGGAATCCTACAATGAGCAGTTCTTC. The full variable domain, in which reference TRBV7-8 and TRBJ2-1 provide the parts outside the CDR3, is GAGVSQSPRYKVAKRGQDVALRCDPISGHVSLFWYQQALGQGPEFLTYFQNEAQLDKSGLPSDRFFAERPEGSVSTLKIQRTQQEDSAVYLCASSPGQESYNEQFFGPGTRLTVL.

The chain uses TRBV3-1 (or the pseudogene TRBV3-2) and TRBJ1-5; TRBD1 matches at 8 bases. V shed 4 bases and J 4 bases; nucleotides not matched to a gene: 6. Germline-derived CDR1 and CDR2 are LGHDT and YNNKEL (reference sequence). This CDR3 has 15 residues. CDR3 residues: CASSLGTGRNQPQHF. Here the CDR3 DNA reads TGTGCCAGCAGCCTTGGGACAGGTCGTAATCAGCCCCAGCATTTT.

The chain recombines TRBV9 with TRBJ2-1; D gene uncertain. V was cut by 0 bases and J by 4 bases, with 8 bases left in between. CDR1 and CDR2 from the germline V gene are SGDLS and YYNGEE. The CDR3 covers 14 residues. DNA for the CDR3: TGTGCCAGCAGCGTAGACTATGGATACAATGAGCAGTTCTTC. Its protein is CASSVDYGYNEQFF. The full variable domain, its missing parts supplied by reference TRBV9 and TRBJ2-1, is DSGVTQTPKHLITATGQRVTLRCSPRSGDLSVYWYQQSLDQGLQFLIQYYNGEERAKGNILERFSAQQFPDLHSELNLSSLELGDSALYFCASSVDYGYNEQFFGPGTRLTVL.

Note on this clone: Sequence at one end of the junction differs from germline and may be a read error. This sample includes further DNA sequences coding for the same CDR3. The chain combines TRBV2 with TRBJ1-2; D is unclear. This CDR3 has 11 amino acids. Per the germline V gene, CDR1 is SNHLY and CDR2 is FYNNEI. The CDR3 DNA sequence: TGCGCCAGCAGCCAGAACTATGGCTACACCTTC. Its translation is CASSQNYGYTF.

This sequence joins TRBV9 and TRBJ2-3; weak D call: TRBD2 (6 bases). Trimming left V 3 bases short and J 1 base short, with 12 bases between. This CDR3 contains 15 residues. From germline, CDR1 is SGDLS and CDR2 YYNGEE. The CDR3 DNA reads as TGTGCCAGCAGCGATGTAGGAGGGCGCACAGATACGCAGTATTTT. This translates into CASSDVGGRTDTQYF.

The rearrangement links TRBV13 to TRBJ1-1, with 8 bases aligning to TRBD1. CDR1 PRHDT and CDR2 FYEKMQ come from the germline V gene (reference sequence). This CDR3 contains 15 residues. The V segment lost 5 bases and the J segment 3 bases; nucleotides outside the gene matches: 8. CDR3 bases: TGTGCCAGCAGCCCTCCAGGGGGCGCTGACACTGAAGCTTTCTTT. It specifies CASSPPGGADTEAFF.

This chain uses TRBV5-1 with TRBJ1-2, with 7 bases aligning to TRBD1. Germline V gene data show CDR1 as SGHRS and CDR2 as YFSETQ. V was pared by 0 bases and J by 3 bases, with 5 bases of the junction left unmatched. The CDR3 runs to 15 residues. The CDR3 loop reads CASSLEGQGDYGYTF. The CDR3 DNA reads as TGCGCCAGCAGCTTGGAGGGCCAGGGGGACTATGGCTACACCTTC.

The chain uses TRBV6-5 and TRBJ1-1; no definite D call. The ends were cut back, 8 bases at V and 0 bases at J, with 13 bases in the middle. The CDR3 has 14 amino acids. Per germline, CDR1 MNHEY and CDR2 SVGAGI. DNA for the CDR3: TGTGCCAGCCGCATGCAGGATCTGAACACTGAAGCTTTCTTT. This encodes CASRMQDLNTEAFF.

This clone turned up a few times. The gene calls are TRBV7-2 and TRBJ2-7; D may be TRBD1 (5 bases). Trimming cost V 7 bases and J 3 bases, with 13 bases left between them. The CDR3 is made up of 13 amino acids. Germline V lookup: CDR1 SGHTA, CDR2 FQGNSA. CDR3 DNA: TGTGCCAGCAACCAGGGATCGGACTACGAGCAGTACTTC. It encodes CASNQGSDYEQYF.

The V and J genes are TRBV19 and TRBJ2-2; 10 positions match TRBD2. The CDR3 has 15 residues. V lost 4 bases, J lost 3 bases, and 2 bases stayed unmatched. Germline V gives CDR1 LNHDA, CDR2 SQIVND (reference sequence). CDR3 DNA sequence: TGTGCCAGTAGTACGGGGACTAGCGACACCGGGGAGCTGTTTTTT. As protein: CASSTGTSDTGELFF.

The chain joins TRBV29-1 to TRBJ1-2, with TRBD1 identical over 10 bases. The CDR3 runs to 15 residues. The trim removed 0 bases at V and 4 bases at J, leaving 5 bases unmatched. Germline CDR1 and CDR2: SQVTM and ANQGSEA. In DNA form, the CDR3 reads TGCAGCGTTGAAGATGTCTGGACAGGGGGCTATGGCTACACCTTC. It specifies CSVEDVWTGGYGYTF.

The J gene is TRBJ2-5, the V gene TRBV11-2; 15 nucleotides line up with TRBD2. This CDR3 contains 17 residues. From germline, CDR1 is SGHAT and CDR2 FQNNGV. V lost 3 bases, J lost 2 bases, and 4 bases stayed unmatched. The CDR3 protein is CASSFGTSGRRQETQYF. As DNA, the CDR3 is TGTGCCAGCAGCTTTGGGACTAGCGGGAGGCGGCAAGAGACCCAGTACTTC.